This TCR beta chain was observed in a study of CD8 T cells in Susac syndrome. Background on the study: Patients with Susac syndrome who were sequenced included more than 5 with active disease and about 8 in remission. Patients with Susac syndrome were therapy-naive, on corticosteroids, or on intravenous immunoglobulin alone at the time that blood was drawn.

RNA amounts of roughly 0.5 to 1 ug underwent reverse transcription with random hexamers. TCRdb recomputed calls from the immunoSEQ multiplex PCR reads with MiXCR, one row per CDR3 protein. Of 100,000 to 150,000 distinct CDR3 sequences in the sample, just under 95% were seen once. Sequencing of TCR beta covered CD8+ and CD4+ T cells obtained from blood. TEMRA cells were enriched by FACS, while CD8+ and CD4+ T cells were obtained through a negative isolation that was performed magnetically. The clonotype comes from a human donor with Susac syndrome. The sequenced sample was CD8+ T cells from PBMCs.

The CDR3 DNA reads as TGTGCCAGCAGACCGCGACAGGGAGCGTATGGCTACACCTTC. This codes for CASRPRQGAYGYTF. V and J are TRBV2 and TRBJ1-2; 7 nucleotides match TRBD1. The length of the CDR3 is 14 residues. The junction had 9 bases not matched to a gene; V was cut back by 6 bases and J by 5 bases. Germline CDR1 SNHLY, CDR2 FYNNEI.